This record looks at one TCR beta chain sequence and its context. Its antigen is currently unknown. The data derive from a study of T cell responses to AZD1222 COVID-19 vaccine. Study observations and caveats: The donors showed a predominance of white British ancestry and of females, with possible underestimation of clonal diversity. When two AZD1222 doses had been given, Spike-specific TCR breadth and depth rose. Regions left unmutated in variants are reportedly the target of nearly half of spike-specific TCRs. Researchers took repertoire samples only after the peak T cell response had come.

Sequenced by immunoSEQ multiplex PCR; TCRdb stores in-frame clones only, minus some. This table holds some 140,000 clones, less than 90% found once. Germline V gene sequence: CDR1 SGHNT, CDR2 YYREEE (reference sequence). Deletions cut 4 bases from V and 3 bases from J, with 16 bases between. The CDR3 loop spans 15 amino acids. This TCR came from an adult in good health. The rearrangement uses TRBV5-4 and TRBJ1-2; perhaps TRBD1 as D (6 bases). The material sequenced was peripheral blood, taken on day 0 of MenACWY control vaccination. CDR3 region: CASSISGAGDYGYTF. The DNA of the CDR3 is TGTGCCAGCAGCATATCTGGGGCAGGGGACTATGGCTACACCTTC.